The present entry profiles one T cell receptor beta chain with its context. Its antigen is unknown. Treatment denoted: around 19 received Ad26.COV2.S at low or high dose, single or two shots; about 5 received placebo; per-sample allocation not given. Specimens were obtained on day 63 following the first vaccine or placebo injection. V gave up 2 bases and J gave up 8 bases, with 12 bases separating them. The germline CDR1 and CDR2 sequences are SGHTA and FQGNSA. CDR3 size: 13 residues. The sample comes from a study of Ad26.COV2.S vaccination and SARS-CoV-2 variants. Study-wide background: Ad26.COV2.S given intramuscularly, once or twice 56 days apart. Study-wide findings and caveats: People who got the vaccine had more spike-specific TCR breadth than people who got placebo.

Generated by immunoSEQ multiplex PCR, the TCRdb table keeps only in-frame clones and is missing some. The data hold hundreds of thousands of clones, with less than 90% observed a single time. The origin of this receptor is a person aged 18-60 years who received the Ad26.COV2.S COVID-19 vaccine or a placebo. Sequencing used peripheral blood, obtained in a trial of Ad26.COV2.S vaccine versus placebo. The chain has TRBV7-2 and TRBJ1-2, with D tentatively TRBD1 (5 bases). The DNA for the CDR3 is TGTGCCAGCAGCTTATCAGGGACGCTCGGCTACACCTTC. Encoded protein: CASSLSGTLGYTF. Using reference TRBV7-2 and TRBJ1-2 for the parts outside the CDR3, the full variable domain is GAGVSQSPSNKVTEKGKDVELRCDPISGHTALYWYRQSLGQGLEFLIYFQGNSAPDKSGLPSDRFSAERTGGSVSTLTIQRTQQEDSAVYLCASSLSGTLGYTFGSGTRLTVV.